This TCR beta chain derives from a study of response to subunit inactivated influenza vaccine. MiXCR, run by TCRdb on the RT-PCR reads, gives a single entry per CDR3 protein. The repertoire holds 170,000 or so distinct CDR3 sequences, with around 10% as singletons. Study-wide findings and caveats: Authors proposed each seasonal influenza vaccination draws in few new T cells.

For this clonotype: Antigen: not known.

The sequence derives from a man between 50 and 75 years old who received an inactivated influenza vaccine. The source was CD8+ T cells sorted from PBMCs, collected less than 30 months after vaccination.

This chain's CDR3 is CASSPGQNGYTF. In nucleotides, the CDR3 is TGTGCCAGCAGCCCGGGACAAAACGGCTACACCTTC. The V call is TRBV12-3 or TRBV12-4, the J call TRBJ1-2; TRBD1 might be the D (6 bases). The CDR3 totals 12 residues. Trimming left V 6 bases short and J 8 bases short, with 13 bases between.